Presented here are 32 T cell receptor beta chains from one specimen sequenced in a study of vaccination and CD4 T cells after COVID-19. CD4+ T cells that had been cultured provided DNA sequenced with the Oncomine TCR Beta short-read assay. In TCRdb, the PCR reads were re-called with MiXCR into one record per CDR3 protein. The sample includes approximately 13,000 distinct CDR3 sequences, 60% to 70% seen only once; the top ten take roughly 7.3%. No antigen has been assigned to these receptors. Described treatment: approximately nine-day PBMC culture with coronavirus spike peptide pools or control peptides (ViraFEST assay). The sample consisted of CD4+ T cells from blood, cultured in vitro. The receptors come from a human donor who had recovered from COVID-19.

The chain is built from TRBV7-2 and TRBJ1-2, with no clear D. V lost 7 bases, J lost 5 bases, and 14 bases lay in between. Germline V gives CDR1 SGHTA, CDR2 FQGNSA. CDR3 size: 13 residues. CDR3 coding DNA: TGTGCCAGCAACCCCGGGTCTGAGTATGGCTACACCTTC. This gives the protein CASNPGSEYGYTF.

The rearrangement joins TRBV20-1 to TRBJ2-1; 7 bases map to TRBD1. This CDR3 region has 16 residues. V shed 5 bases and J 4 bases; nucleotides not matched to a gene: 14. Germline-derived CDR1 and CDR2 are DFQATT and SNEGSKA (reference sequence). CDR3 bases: TGCAGTGCTCTAATAGGGGTACAGGGGATATACAATGAGCAGTTCTTC. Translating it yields CSALIGVQGIYNEQFF.

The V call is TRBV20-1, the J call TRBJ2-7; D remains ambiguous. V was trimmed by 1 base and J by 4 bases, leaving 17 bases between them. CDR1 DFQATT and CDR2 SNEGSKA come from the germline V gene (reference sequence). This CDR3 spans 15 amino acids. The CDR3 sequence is CSARVLGSIFYEQYF. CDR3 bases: TGCAGTGCTAGAGTCTTAGGCAGTATCTTTTACGAGCAGTACTTC.

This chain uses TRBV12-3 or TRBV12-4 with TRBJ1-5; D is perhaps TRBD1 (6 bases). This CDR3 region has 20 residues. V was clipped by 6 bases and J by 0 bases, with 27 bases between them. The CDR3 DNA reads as TGTGCCAGCAGCTTTTCGGGGGCGCTTGGGGGCCCGGGTAGCAATCAGCCCCAGCATTTT. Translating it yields CASSFSGALGGPGSNQPQHF.

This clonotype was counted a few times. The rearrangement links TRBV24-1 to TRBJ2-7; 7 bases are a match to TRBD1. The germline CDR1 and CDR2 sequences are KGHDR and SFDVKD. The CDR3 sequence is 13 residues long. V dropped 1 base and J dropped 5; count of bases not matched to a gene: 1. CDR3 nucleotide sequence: TGTGCCACCAGTGATTTTCAGGGGGACGAGCAGTACTTC. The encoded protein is CATSDFQGDEQYF.

This chain's CDR3 is CASQGMSLRPQHF. The DNA of the CDR3 is TGTGCCAGCCAAGGGATGTCACTAAGGCCTCAGCATTTT. The V call is TRBV2, the J call TRBJ1-5; D is undetermined. Germline loops: CDR1 SNHLY, CDR2 FYNNEI. V was clipped by 8 bases and J by 13 bases, with 21 bases between them. CDR3 length: 13 residues.

CDR3 sequence reads: CASSRRTRSDTQYF. The DNA of the CDR3 is TGTGCCAGCAGCCGCCGGACTAGATCAGATACGCAGTATTTT. This chain uses TRBV3-1 with TRBJ2-3, with 7 bases aligning to TRBD2. Trimming at V came to 4 bases and at J to 4 bases, leaving 5 bases not matched to a gene. Per the germline V gene, CDR1 is LGHDT and CDR2 is YNNKEL (reference sequence). This CDR3 comprises 14 residues.

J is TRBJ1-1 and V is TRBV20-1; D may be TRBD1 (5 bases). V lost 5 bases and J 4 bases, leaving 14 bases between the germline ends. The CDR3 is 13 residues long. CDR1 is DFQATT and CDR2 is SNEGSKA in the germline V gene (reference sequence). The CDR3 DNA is TGCAGTGCTTTGGCCCCCGGGGGCACTGAAGCTTTCTTT. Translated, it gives CSALAPGGTEAFF.

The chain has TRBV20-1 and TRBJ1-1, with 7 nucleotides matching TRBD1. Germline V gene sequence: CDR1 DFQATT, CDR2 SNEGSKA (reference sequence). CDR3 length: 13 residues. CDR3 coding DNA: TGCAGGGTTGGAGGGACAGCGAACACTGAAGCTTTCTTT. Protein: CRVGGTANTEAFF.

DNA of the CDR3: TGTGCCACCAGCCCAGCCCCAACGGACGGTCTGTTTTTT. Residues: CATSPAPTDGLFF. The chain carries TRBV15 and TRBJ1-4, with unresolved D. CDR1 and CDR2 (germline): LNHNV, YYDKDF (reference sequence). Trimming took off 5 bases at V and 14 bases at J, with 18 bases between the two ends. The length of the CDR3 is 13 residues.

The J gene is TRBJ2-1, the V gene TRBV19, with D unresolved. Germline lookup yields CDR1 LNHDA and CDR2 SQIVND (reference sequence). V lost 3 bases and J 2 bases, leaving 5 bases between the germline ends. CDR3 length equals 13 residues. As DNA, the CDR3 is TGTGCCAGTAGTATCGGCACCTACAATGAGCAGTTCTTC. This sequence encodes CASSIGTYNEQFF.

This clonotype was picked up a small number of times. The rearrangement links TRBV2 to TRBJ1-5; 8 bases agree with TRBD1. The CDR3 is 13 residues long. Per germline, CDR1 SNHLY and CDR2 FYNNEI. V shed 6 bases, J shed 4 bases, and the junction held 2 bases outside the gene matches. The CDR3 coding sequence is TGTGCCAGCAGCCAGGGGGCGAATCAGCCCCAGCATTTT. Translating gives CASSQGANQPQHF.

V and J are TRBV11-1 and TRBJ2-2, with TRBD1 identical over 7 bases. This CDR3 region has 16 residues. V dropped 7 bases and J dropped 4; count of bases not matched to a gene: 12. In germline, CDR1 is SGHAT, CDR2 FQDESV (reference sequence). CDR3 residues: CASTPTGTLVTGELFF. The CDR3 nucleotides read TGTGCCAGCACCCCGACAGGGACGCTGGTCACCGGGGAGCTGTTTTTT.

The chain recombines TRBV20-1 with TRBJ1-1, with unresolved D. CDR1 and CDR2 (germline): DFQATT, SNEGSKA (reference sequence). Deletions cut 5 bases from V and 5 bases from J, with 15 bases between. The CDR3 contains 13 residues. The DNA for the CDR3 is TGCAGTGCTGCCCGGGCTTCAACTACTGAAGCTTTCTTT. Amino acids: CSAARASTTEAFF.

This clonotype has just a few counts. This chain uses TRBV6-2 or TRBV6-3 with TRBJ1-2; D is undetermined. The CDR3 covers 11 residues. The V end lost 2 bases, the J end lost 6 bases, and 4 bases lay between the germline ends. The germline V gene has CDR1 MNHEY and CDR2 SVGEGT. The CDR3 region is CASSYENGYTF. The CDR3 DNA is TGTGCCAGCAGTTACGAAAATGGCTACACCTTC.

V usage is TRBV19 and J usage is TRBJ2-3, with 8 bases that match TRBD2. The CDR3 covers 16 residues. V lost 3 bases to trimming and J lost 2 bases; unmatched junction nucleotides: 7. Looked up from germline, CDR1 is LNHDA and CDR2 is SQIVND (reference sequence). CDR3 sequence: CASSIGLAQDTDTQYF. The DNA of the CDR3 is TGTGCCAGTAGTATTGGACTAGCCCAGGACACAGATACGCAGTATTTT.

CDR3 sequence reads: CASSYSSGSVNEQFF. CDR3 sequence (DNA): TGTGCCAGCAGTTACTCTAGCGGGAGTGTCAATGAGCAGTTCTTC. This chain connects TRBV6-5 to TRBJ2-1; TRBD2 aligns across 9 bases. V lost 0 bases to trimming and J lost 6 bases; unmatched junction nucleotides: 3. The CDR3 contains 15 residues. Per germline, CDR1 MNHEY and CDR2 SVGAGI.

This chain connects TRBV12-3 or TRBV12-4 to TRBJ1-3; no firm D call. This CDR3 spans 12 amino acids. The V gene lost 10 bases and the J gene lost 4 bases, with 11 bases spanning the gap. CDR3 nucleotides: TGTGCCAACGCCTATGCGGGAAACACCATATATTTT. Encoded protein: CANAYAGNTIYF.

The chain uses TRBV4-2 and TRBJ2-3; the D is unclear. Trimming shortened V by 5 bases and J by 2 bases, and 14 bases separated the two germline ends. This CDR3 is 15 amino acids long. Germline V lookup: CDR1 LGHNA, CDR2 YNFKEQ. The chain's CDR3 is CASSVLPGNTDTQYF. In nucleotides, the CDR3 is TGTGCCAGCAGCGTGCTGCCGGGCAACACAGATACGCAGTATTTT.

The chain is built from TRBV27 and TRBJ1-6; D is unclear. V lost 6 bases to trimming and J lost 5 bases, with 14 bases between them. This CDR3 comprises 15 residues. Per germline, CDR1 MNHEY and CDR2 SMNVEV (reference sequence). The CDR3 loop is CASSYGRQHNSPLHF. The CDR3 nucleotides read TGTGCCAGCAGCTACGGGAGGCAGCATAATTCACCCCTCCACTTT.

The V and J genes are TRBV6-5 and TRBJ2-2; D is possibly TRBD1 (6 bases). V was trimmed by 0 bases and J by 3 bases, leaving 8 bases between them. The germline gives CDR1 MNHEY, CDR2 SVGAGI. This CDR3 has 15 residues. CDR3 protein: CASSYSQGDTGELFF. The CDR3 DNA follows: TGTGCCAGCAGTTACTCACAGGGAGACACCGGGGAGCTGTTTTTT.

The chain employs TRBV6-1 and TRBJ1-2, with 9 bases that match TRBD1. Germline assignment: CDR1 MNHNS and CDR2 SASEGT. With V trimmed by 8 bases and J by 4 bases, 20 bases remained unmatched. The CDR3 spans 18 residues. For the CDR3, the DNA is TGTGCCAGCTCCGGGACAGGGAGGAGAGGGGGTAATCCCTATGGCTACACCTTC. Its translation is CASSGTGRRGGNPYGYTF.

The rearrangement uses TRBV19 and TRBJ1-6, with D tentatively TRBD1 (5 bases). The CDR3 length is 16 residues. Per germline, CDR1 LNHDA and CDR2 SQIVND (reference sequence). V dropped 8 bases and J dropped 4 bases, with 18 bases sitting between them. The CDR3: CASFRVTTTYNSPLHF. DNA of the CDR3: TGTGCCAGTTTCAGGGTCACCACTACATATAATTCACCCCTCCACTTT.

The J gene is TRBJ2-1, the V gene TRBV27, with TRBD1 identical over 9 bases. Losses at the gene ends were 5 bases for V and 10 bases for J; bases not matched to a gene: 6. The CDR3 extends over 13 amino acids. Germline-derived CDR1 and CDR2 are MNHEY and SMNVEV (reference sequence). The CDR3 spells CASSVTGGGEQFF. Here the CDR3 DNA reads TGTGCCAGCAGTGTGACAGGGGGTGGGGAGCAGTTCTTC.

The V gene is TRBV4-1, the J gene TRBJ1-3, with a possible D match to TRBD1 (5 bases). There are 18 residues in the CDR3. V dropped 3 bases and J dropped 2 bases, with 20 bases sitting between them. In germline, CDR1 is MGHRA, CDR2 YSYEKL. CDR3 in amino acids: CASSHGAVPGRAGNTIYF. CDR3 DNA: TGCGCCAGCAGCCACGGGGCAGTCCCCGGGAGAGCTGGAAACACCATATATTTT.

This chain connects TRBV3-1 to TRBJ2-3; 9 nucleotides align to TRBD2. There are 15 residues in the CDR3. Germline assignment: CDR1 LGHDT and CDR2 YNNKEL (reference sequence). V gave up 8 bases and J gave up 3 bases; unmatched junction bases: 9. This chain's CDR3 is CASRPTAGGTDTQYF. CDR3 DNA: TGTGCCAGCCGCCCTACAGCGGGAGGTACAGATACGCAGTATTTT.

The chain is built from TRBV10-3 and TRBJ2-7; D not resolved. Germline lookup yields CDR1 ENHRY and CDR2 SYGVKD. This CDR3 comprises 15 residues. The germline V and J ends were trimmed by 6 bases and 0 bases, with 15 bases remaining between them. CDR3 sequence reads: CAIRDSDGLSYEQYF. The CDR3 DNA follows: TGTGCCATCAGGGATTCGGACGGGCTCTCCTACGAGCAGTACTTC.

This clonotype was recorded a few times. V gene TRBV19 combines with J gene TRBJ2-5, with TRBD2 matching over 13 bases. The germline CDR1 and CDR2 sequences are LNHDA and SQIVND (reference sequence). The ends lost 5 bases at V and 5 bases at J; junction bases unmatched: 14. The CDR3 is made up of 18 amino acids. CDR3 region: CASSLTRRLAGGGETQYF. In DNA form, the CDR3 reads TGTGCCAGTAGTCTCACTCGCCGACTAGCGGGAGGAGGGGAGACCCAGTACTTC.

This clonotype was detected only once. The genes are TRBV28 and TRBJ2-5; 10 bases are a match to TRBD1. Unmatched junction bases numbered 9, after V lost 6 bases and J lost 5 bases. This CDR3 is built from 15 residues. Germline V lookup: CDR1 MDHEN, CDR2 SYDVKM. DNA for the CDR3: TGTGCCAGCAGCCTCCCGGGACAGGGGATTGAGACCCAGTACTTC. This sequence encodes CASSLPGQGIETQYF.

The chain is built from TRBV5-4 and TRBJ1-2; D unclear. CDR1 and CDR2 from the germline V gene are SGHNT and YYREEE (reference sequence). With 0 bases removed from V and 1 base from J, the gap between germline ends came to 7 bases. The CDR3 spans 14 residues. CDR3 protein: CASSLEGINYGYTF. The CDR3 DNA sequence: TGTGCCAGCAGCTTGGAAGGGATTAACTATGGCTACACCTTC.

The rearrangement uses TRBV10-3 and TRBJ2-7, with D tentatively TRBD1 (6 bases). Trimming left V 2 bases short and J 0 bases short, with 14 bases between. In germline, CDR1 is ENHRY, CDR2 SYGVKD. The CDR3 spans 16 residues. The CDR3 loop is CAISEARTASSYEQYF. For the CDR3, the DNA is TGTGCCATCAGTGAGGCGAGGACAGCTAGCTCCTACGAGCAGTACTTC.

CDR3 residues: CSANLASYNEQFF. CDR3 nucleotides: TGCAGTGCTAACCTAGCCTCCTACAATGAGCAGTTCTTC. This chain joins TRBV20-1 and TRBJ2-1; perhaps TRBD2 as D (5 bases). The ends were cut back, 4 bases at V and 0 bases at J, with 7 bases in the middle. The CDR3 consists of 13 residues. Germline CDR1 is DFQATT and CDR2 is SNEGSKA (reference sequence).